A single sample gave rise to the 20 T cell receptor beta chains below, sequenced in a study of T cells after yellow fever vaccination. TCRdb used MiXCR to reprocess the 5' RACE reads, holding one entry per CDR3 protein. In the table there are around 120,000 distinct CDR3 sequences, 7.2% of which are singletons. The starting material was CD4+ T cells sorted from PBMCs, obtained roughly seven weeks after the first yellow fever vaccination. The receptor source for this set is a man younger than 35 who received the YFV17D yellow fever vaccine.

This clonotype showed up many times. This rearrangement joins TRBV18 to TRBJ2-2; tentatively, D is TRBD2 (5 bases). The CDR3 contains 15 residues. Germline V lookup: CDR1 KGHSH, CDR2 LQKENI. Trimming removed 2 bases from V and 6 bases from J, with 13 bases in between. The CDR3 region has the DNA TGTGCCAGCTCACCAGGAGGACTCCTCTCCGGGGAGCTGTTTTTT. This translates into CASSPGGLLSGELFF.

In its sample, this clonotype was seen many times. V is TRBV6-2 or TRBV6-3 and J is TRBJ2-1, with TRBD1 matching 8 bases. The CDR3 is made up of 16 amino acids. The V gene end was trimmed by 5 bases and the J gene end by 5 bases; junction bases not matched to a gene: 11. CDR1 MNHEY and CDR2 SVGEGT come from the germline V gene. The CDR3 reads CASSPAGRGLDNEQFF. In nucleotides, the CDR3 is TGTGCCAGCAGTCCCGCGGGCAGGGGGCTAGACAATGAGCAGTTCTTC.

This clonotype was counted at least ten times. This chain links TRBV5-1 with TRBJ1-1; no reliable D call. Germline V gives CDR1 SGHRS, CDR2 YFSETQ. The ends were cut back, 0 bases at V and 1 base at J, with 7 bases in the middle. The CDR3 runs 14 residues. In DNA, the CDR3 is TGCGCCAGCAGCTTGGTCGTTGAGAACACTGAAGCTTTCTTT. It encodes CASSLVVENTEAFF.

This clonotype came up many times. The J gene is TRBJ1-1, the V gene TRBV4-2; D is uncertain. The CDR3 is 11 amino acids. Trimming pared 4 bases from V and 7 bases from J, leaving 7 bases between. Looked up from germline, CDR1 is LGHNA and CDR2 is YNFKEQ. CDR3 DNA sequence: TGTGCCAGCAGCCGGTCCAATGAAGCTTTCTTT. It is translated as CASSRSNEAFF.

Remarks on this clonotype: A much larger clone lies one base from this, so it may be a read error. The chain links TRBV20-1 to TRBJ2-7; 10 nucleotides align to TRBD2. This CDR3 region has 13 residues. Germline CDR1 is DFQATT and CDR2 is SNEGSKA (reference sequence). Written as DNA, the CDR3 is TGCAGTTCCTCTAGCGGGGGCCCGTGGGAGCAGCACTTC. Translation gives CSSSSGGPWEQHF.

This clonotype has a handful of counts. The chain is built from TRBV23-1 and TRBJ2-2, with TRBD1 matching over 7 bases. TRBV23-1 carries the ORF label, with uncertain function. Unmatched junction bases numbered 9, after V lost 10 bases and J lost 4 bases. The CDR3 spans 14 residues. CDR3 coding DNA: TGCGCCACCCCGACAGGGTCGGGCACCGGGGAGCTGTTTTTT. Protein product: CATPTGSGTGELFF.

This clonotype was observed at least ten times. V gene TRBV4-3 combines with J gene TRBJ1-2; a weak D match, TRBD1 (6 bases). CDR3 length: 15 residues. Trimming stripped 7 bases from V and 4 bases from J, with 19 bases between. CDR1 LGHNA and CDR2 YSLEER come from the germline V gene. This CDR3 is CASTRQAGDSYGYTF. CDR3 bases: TGCGCCAGCACCCGGCAGGCAGGGGACTCCTATGGCTACACCTTC.

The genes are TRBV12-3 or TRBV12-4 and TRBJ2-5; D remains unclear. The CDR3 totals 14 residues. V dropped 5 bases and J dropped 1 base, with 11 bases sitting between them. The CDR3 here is CASSMTQTQETQYF. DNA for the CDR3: TGTGCCAGCAGTATGACCCAAACCCAAGAGACCCAGTACTTC.

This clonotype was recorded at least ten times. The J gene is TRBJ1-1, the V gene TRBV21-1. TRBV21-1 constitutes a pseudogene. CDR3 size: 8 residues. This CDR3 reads CTTPQAFF. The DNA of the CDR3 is TGTACTACACCCCAGGCTTTCTTT.

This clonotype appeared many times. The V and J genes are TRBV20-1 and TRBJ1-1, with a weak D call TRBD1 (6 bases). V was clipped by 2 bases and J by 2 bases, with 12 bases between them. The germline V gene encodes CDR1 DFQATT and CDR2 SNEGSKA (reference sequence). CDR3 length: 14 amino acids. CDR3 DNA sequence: TGCAGTGCTAGAATGGGGGGCGCAAACACTGAAGCTTTCTTT. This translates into CSARMGGANTEAFF.

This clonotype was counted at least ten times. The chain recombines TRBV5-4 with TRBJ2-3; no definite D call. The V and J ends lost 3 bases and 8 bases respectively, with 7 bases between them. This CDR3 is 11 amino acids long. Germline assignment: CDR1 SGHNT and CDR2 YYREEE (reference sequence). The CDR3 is CASSYIGTQYF. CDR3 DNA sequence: TGTGCCAGCAGCTACATCGGTACGCAGTATTTT.

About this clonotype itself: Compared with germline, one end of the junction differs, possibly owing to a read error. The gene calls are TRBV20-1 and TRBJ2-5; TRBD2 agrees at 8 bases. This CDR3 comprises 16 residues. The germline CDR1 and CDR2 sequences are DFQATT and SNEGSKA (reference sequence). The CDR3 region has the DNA TGCTGTGCTAGGTTAGGATTAGCGGGGAGCCCCAAGACCCAGTACTTC. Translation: CCARLGLAGSPKTQYF.

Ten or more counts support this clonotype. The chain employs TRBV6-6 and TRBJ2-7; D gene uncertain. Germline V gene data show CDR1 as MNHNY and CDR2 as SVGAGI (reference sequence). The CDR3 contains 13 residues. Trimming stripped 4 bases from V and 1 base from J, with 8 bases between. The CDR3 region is CASSSADSYEQYV. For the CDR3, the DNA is TGTGCCAGCAGTTCGGCCGATTCCTACGAGCAGTACGTC.

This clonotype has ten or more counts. The CDR3 DNA reads TGTGCCAGCTCACCCGACAGTCCTTTCTCTGGAAACACCATATATTTT. This encodes CASSPDSPFSGNTIYF. The V call is TRBV18, the J call TRBJ1-3; possibly TRBD1 for D (5 bases). With 3 bases removed from V and 0 bases from J, the gap between germline ends came to 12 bases. There are 16 residues in the CDR3. The germline V gene has CDR1 KGHSH and CDR2 LQKENI.

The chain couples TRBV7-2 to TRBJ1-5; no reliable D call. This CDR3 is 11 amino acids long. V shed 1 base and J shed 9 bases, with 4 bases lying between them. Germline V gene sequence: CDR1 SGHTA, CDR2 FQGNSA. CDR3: CASSLEGPQHF. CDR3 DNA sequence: TGTGCCAGCAGCTTAGAAGGGCCCCAGCATTTT. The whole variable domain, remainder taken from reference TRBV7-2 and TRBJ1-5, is GAGVSQSPSNKVTEKGKDVELRCDPISGHTALYWYRQSLGQGLEFLIYFQGNSAPDKSGLPSDRFSAERTGGSVSTLTIQRTQQEDSAVYLCASSLEGPQHFGDGTRLSIL.

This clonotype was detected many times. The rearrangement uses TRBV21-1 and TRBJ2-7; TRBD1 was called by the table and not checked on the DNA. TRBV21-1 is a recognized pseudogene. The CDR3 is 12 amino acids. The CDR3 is CASSRGPYEQYV. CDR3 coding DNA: TGTGCCAGCAGCAGGGGGCCCTACGAGCAGTACGTC.

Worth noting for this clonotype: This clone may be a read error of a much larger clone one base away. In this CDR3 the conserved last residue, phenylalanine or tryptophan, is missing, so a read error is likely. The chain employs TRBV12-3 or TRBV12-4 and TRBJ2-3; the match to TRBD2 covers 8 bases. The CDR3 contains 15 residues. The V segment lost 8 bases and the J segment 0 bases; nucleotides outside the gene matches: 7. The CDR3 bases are TGTGCCAGCTCGAGACTAGCGCGGAGCACAGATACGCAGTATTGT. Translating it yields CASSRLARSTDTQYC.

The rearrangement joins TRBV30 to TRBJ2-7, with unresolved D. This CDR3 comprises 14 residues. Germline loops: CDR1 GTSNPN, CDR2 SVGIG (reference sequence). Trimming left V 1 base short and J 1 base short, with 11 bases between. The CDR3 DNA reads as TGTGCCTGGAGTGCGGTACATGGATCCTACGAGCAGTACTTC. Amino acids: CAWSAVHGSYEQYF.

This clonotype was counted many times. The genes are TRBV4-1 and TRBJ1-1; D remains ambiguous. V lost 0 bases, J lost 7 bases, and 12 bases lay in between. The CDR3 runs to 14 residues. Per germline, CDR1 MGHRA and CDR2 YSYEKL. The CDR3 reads CASSQDGRRREAFF. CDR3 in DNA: TGCGCCAGCAGCCAAGATGGTCGGAGGCGTGAAGCTTTCTTT.

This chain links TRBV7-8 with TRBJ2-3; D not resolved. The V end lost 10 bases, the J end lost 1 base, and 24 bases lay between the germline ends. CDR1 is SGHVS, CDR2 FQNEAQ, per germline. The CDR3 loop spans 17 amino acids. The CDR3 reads CAMSTGHTYSGTDTQYF. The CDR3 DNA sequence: TGTGCCATGAGCACCGGGCACACCTACAGTGGCACAGATACGCAGTATTTT.